These 14 T cell receptor beta chains were all obtained from the same sample, sequenced in a study of T cell repertoires and Cas9 in healthy adults. Clones were sequenced by immunoSEQ multiplex PCR, and TCRdb holds only the in-frame ones, with some missing. Here the sample spans 20,000 to 25,000 clones, more than 75% being singletons. The sample consisted of CD4+ effector T cells (CD127+, CD25-, CD137-, CD154-) from PBMCs; culture status not recorded. Source of these receptors: a human donor in good health.

The V call is TRBV10-3, the J call TRBJ2-1, with a weak D call TRBD1 (5 bases). V lost 5 bases and J lost 3, with 8 bases in between. This CDR3 has 13 residues. Germline-derived CDR1 and CDR2 are ENHRY and SYGVKD. CDR3 region: CAISRGNYNEQFF. The CDR3 nucleotides read TGTGCCATCAGTAGGGGAAACTACAATGAGCAGTTCTTC.

The chain combines TRBV6-5 with TRBJ1-3, with 10 bases aligning to TRBD1. The CDR3 spans 15 residues. From germline, CDR1 is MNHEY and CDR2 SVGAGI. V dropped 10 bases and J dropped 0; count of bases not matched to a gene: 6. This chain's CDR3 is CATHRDRGSGNTIYF. CDR3 nucleotide sequence: TGTGCCACGCACCGGGACAGGGGCTCTGGAAACACCATATATTTT.

The V and J genes are TRBV9 and TRBJ2-1; D gene unclear. CDR1 is SGDLS and CDR2 is YYNGEE in the germline V gene. The length of the CDR3 is 14 residues. V was cut by 4 bases and J by 9 bases, with 17 bases left in between. Written as DNA, the CDR3 is TGTGCCAGCAGCAACCGGCCCGTAAAGAGTGAGCAGTTCTTC. Amino acid sequence: CASSNRPVKSEQFF.

Details on this clone: Germline is not matched at one junction end, which may reflect a read error. V gene TRBV5-1 combines with J gene TRBJ2-5, with D tentatively TRBD1 or TRBD2 (5 bases each). The J call may be wrong; the DNA end is better matched by TRBJ2-7. The germline V gene encodes CDR1 SGHRS and CDR2 YFSETQ. This CDR3 has 15 residues. The CDR3 spells CASSLGVSRSYEQYF. In nucleotides, the CDR3 is TGCGCCAGCAGTTTGGGGGTTTCCCGCTCCTACGAGCAGTACTTC.

This clone was found a few times. V gene TRBV7-9 combines with J gene TRBJ2-1; the D is unclear. The germline V gene encodes CDR1 SEHNR and CDR2 FQNEAQ (reference sequence). The CDR3 length is 14 residues. Trimming removed 5 bases at V and 2 bases at J, with 10 bases between. CDR3 nucleotides: TGTGCCAGCAGCGTGGCGAGCCCCTACAATGAGCAGTTCTTC. Translating it yields CASSVASPYNEQFF.

The chain joins TRBV5-1 to TRBJ2-1; D could derive from TRBD1 or TRBD2 (5 bases each). V lost 4 bases to trimming and J lost 2 bases, with 13 bases between them. CDR3 length equals 15 residues. Per the germline V gene, CDR1 is SGHRS and CDR2 is YFSETQ. As DNA, the CDR3 is TGCGCCAGCAGCCCAACCCGGGGCACCTACAATGAGCAGTTCTTC. Translating it yields CASSPTRGTYNEQFF.

The CDR3 loop reads CASSLEGYEQFF. CDR3 coding DNA: TGTGCCAGCAGCTTAGAGGGGTACGAGCAGTTCTTC. The rearrangement links TRBV11-2 to TRBJ2-1; D gene uncertain. Germline V gives CDR1 SGHAT, CDR2 FQNNGV. This CDR3 comprises 12 residues. Trimming took 0 bases from V and 10 from J, leaving 7 bases between them. The full variable domain, its missing parts supplied by reference TRBV11-2 and TRBJ2-1, is EAGVAQSPRYKIIEKRQSVAFWCNPISGHATLYWYQQILGQGPKLLIQFQNNGVVDDSQLPKDRFSAERLKGVDSTLKIQPAKLEDSAVYLCASSLEGYEQFFGPGTRLTVL.

This clone was counted a few times. The J gene is TRBJ2-7, the V gene TRBV4-1; TRBD1 aligns across 7 bases. V was pared by 1 base and J by 2 bases, with 2 bases of the junction left unmatched. Germline values: CDR1 MGHRA, CDR2 YSYEKL. The CDR3 contains 14 residues. The CDR3 nucleotides read TGCGCCAGCAGCCAAGGAGACAGGGCCTACGAGCAGTACTTC. Translation gives CASSQGDRAYEQYF.

V is TRBV29-1 and J is TRBJ2-4, with TRBD2 as a possible D gene (5 bases). This CDR3 contains 14 residues. CDR1 is SQVTM and CDR2 is ANQGSEA in the germline V gene. V lost 2 bases, J lost 6 bases, and 14 bases lay in between. In DNA form, the CDR3 reads TGCAGCGTTGAAAAGAACGGGGTTGGAAACATTCAGTACTTC. Protein product: CSVEKNGVGNIQYF.

This chain joins TRBV5-1 and TRBJ2-1; 7 bases fit TRBD2. The V gene's germline CDR1 is SGHRS and CDR2 YFSETQ. V trimming: 4 bases; J trimming: 7 bases; junction bases outside the gene matches: 11. The CDR3 has 15 amino acids. The CDR3 region has the DNA TGCGCCAGCAGCCGCGGGGGTACGTTTGAGAATGAGCAGTTCTTC. Amino acid sequence: CASSRGGTFENEQFF. The variable domain in full, with the rest retrieved from reference TRBV5-1 and TRBJ2-1, is KAGVTQTPRYLIKTRGQQVTLSCSPISGHRSVSWYQQTPGQGLQFLFEYFSETQRNKGNFPGRFSGRQFSNSRSEMNVSTLELGDSALYLCASSRGGTFENEQFFGPGTRLTVL.

J is TRBJ1-4 and V is TRBV7-9, with D maybe TRBD1 (6 bases). V lost 2 bases to trimming and J lost 10 bases, with 14 bases between them. Germline V gives CDR1 SEHNR, CDR2 FQNEAQ (reference sequence). The CDR3 sequence is 14 residues long. The CDR3 nucleotides are TGTGCCAGCAGCTTATTGATAAGAGGGGGAAAACTGTTTTTT. Translation: CASSLLIRGGKLFF.

The chain couples TRBV6-6 to TRBJ1-1; maybe TRBD1 (5 bases). This CDR3 has 11 residues. Germline lookup yields CDR1 MNHNY and CDR2 SVGAGI (reference sequence). Trimming pared 5 bases from V and 5 bases from J, leaving 6 bases between. CDR3 in DNA: TGTGCCAGCAGTCACAGGACTGAAGCTTTCTTT. Protein sequence: CASSHRTEAFF.

J is TRBJ2-3 and V is TRBV7-3, with 10 bases matching TRBD1. The CDR3 has 18 amino acids. The V gene end was trimmed by 4 bases and the J gene end by 0 bases; junction bases not matched to a gene: 10. Germline V lookup: CDR1 SGHTA, CDR2 FQGTGA. CDR3 region: CASSSIPGQGLSTDTQYF. DNA for the CDR3: TGTGCCAGCAGCTCGATACCGGGACAGGGGTTGAGCACAGATACGCAGTATTTT.

J is TRBJ2-2 and V is TRBV7-3; D not resolved. Germline CDR1 and CDR2: SGHTA and FQGTGA. V was trimmed by 3 bases and J by 5 bases, leaving 7 bases between them. The CDR3 sequence is 13 residues long. DNA of the CDR3: TGTGCCAGCAGCTTGGGTCGGACCGGGGAGCTGTTTTTT. This gives the protein CASSLGRTGELFF. The full variable domain, rest sourced from reference TRBV7-3 and TRBJ2-2, is GAGVSQTPSNKVTEKGKYVELRCDPISGHTALYWYRQSLGQGPEFLIYFQGTGAADDSGLPNDRFFAVRPEGSVSTLKIQRTERGDSAVYLCASSLGRTGELFFGEGSRLTVL.